What follows is one T cell receptor beta chain and its context. As yet, its antigen is unknown. The data were obtained in a study of long-term antiretroviral therapy in people with HIV. Study outcomes and limitations: Comparison with controls showed narrower CDR3 length ranges in HIV repertoires.

Samples were assayed with immunoSEQ v3.0 at survey level. Each sample aimed for roughly 35,000-50,000 sequenced T-cell genomes. Some clones are missing from TCRdb's copy, which holds only in-frame ones; the method was immunoSEQ multiplex PCR. This table has some 12,000 clones, around nine tenths appearing once. Researchers secured at least one pre-ART and at least two post-ART PBMC samples from each donor. V gave up 5 bases and J gave up 2 bases, with 25 bases separating them. In germline, CDR1 is SQVTM, CDR2 ANQGSEA. The length of the CDR3 is 18 residues. This sequence originates from a woman aged 40 to 49 with HIV. The V and J genes are TRBV29-1 and TRBJ1-3; weak D call: TRBD1 (6 bases). The source material was unsorted PBMCs, sampled 0.2 years before starting antiretroviral therapy. This CDR3 is CSVIESLGGGFAGNTIYF. The CDR3 DNA sequence: TGCAGCGTTATTGAAAGCCTTGGAGGGGGATTCGCTGGAAACACCATATATTTT.